This T cell receptor (beta chain) was sequenced during a study of shared T cell receptors in the human thymus. This CDR3 contains 20 residues. Germline V gives CDR1 MDHEN, CDR2 SYDVKM. V was clipped by 4 bases and J by 7 bases; unmatched bases: 22. The table came from immunoSEQ multiplex PCR; TCRdb's copy has only in-frame clones and leaves some out. The sample lists about 610,000 clones, over 75% occurring once. The same sample was also studied in work on human thymus T cells.

V is TRBV28 and J is TRBJ2-7; 13 bases map to TRBD2. This receptor was identified in a boy under two years old with a congenital heart defect. The material sequenced was thymocytes. The CDR3 DNA reads TGTGCCAGCAGTTCCTTGGGGACTAGCGGGACCGGACGGGGAGTGCGGGAGCAGTACTTC. Protein: CASSSLGTSGTGRGVREQYF.